This is a list of T cell receptor beta chains from one sample in a study of cytomegalovirus exposure and HLA in healthy donors. Sequencing used immunoSEQ multiplex PCR; TCRdb keeps in-frame clones, though not all of them. The table records under 200,000 clones, approximately 78% of them present only once. The sequenced sample consisted of PBMCs. These receptors came from a woman aged 18-29 years in good health and CMV-seronegative. CDR3s include the opening cysteine and the closing phenylalanine or tryptophan. Each record gives: D gene, J gene, V gene, CDR3 DNA, CDR3 protein. A D gene is named only where the DNA matches it firmly.

d_call: -
j_call: TRBJ1-3
v_call: TRBV28
cdr3_nt: TGTGCCAGCAGTTCCCCCTCAGGCTCTGGAAACACCATATATTTT
cdr3_aa: CASSSPSGSGNTIYF

d_call: -
j_call: TRBJ2-2
v_call: TRBV11-2
cdr3_nt: TGTGCCAGCAGCGTGCCGGGGGAGTCCGGGGAGCTGTTTTTT
cdr3_aa: CASSVPGESGELFF

d_call: -
j_call: TRBJ1-2
v_call: TRBV7-2
cdr3_nt: TGTGCCAGCAGCCGTCACGGAGCTAACTATGGCTACACCTTC
cdr3_aa: CASSRHGANYGYTF

d_call: -
j_call: TRBJ2-2
v_call: TRBV27
cdr3_nt: TGTGCCAGCAGTTTCTTGGGCCAGGGTGCCGGGGAGCTGTTTTTT
cdr3_aa: CASSFLGQGAGELFF

d_call: -
j_call: TRBJ2-5
v_call: TRBV9
cdr3_nt: TGTGCCAGCAGCGCAGGGAGGTTACAAGAGACCCAGTACTTC
cdr3_aa: CASSAGRLQETQYF

d_call: -
j_call: TRBJ1-5
v_call: TRBV5-1
cdr3_nt: TGCGCCAGCAGCTTGGGAGGACAGTTCAATCAGCCCCAGCATTTT
cdr3_aa: CASSLGGQFNQPQHF

d_call: -
j_call: TRBJ1-1
v_call: TRBV14
cdr3_nt: TGTGCCAGCGGCAGTTCCACGAACACTGAAGCTTTCTTT
cdr3_aa: CASGSSTNTEAFF

d_call: TRBD1
j_call: TRBJ2-7
v_call: TRBV23-1
cdr3_nt: TGCGCCAGCAGTCATAAGGACAGGGCGAGCTCCTACGAGCAGTACTTC
cdr3_aa: CASSHKDRASSYEQYF

d_call: -
j_call: TRBJ2-3
v_call: TRBV5-1
cdr3_nt: TGCGCCAGCAGCCGAGACACAGGGGGGGGATCAGATACGCAGTATTTT
cdr3_aa: CASSRDTGGGSDTQYF

d_call: TRBD2
j_call: TRBJ2-3
v_call: TRBV4-2
cdr3_nt: TGTGCCAGCAGCCAAGACCTAGCGGGAGGTGCGGATACGCAGTATTTT
cdr3_aa: CASSQDLAGGADTQYF

d_call: TRBD1
j_call: TRBJ1-5
v_call: TRBV5-1
cdr3_nt: TGCGCCAGCAGCTTGAGGGGCAGGGGGGACGGTCAGCCCCAGCATTTT
cdr3_aa: CASSLRGRGDGQPQHF

d_call: TRBD2
j_call: TRBJ2-3
v_call: TRBV7-2
cdr3_nt: TGTGCCAGCAGCTTAGTCCCCGGGACTAGCGGAATCACAGATACGCAGTATTTT
cdr3_aa: CASSLVPGTSGITDTQYF

d_call: -
j_call: TRBJ2-3
v_call: TRBV10-1
cdr3_nt: TGCGCCAGCAGCCCAGGGGGCACAGATACGCAGTATTTT
cdr3_aa: CASSPGGTDTQYF